Below, 18 T cell receptor beta chains from the same sample are listed, as sequenced in a study of Ad26.COV2.S vaccination and SARS-CoV-2 variants. The data were produced by immunoSEQ multiplex PCR, yet TCRdb's version contains in-frame clones alone and is incomplete. The data contain 350,000 to 400,000 clones, around 89% of them singletons. Treatment defined: around 19 received Ad26.COV2.S at low or high dose, single or two shots; 5 received placebo; per-sample allocation not given. Samples came from day 63 after the first vaccine or placebo injection. The specimen was peripheral blood, collected in a trial of Ad26.COV2.S vaccine versus placebo. The receptors here all came from a person between 18 and 65 years old who received the Ad26.COV2.S COVID-19 vaccine or a placebo.

This chain joins TRBV4-1 and TRBJ1-2; the match to TRBD1 covers 7 bases. The V gene end was trimmed by 7 bases and the J gene end by 2 bases; junction bases not matched to a gene: 10. This CDR3 has 15 amino acids. CDR1 and CDR2 (germline): MGHRA, YSYEKL. The CDR3 sequence is CASTSQQGGNYGYTF. The DNA of the CDR3 is TGCGCCAGCACCTCCCAGCAGGGGGGGAACTATGGCTACACCTTC.

The genes are TRBV12-3 or TRBV12-4 and TRBJ1-2; D is uncertain. Trimming stripped 2 bases from V and 6 bases from J, with 10 bases between. The CDR3 loop spans 13 amino acids. The CDR3 DNA sequence: TGTGCCAGCAGTTTATATCGTGAGGATGGCTACACCTTC. It encodes CASSLYREDGYTF.

The chain combines TRBV28 with TRBJ1-2, with TRBD1 as a possible D gene (5 bases). V lost 4 bases and J lost 4, with 16 bases in between. CDR1 and CDR2 from the germline V gene are MDHEN and SYDVKM. The CDR3 loop spans 15 amino acids. CDR3: CASSSRPGRSYGYTF. The CDR3 nucleotides are TGTGCCAGCAGTTCACGCCCGGGACGGAGCTATGGCTACACCTTC.

The chain combines TRBV5-5 with TRBJ1-2; tentatively, D is TRBD1 (5 bases). Germline assignment: CDR1 SGHKS and CDR2 YYEKEE (reference sequence). CDR3 length equals 14 residues. V was pared by 0 bases and J by 3 bases, with 9 bases between. The CDR3: CASSLVQGYYGYTF. The CDR3 bases are TGTGCCAGCAGCTTGGTGCAGGGCTACTATGGCTACACCTTC. Complete variable domain (other parts from reference TRBV5-5 and TRBJ1-2): DAGVTQSPTHLIKTRGQQVTLRCSPISGHKSVSWYQQVLGQGPQFIFQYYEKEERGRGNFPDRFSARQFPNYSSELNVNALLLGDSALYLCASSLVQGYYGYTFGSGTRLTVV.

This chain links TRBV12-3 or TRBV12-4 with TRBJ2-7; TRBD1 matches at 8 bases. The CDR3 consists of 13 residues. Unmatched junction bases numbered 4, after V lost 2 bases and J lost 7 bases. CDR3 in amino acids: CASSLTGTGEQYF. The CDR3 region has the DNA TGTGCCAGCAGTTTAACCGGGACAGGAGAGCAGTACTTC.

The chain recombines TRBV18 with TRBJ2-5; TRBD2 matches 8 bases. V shed 8 bases and J 0 bases; nucleotides not matched to a gene: 11. The CDR3 has 16 amino acids. Per germline, CDR1 KGHSH and CDR2 LQKENI. CDR3 DNA: TGTGCCAGCACCCCCAGGGCTAGCGGGTACCAAGAGACCCAGTACTTC. As protein: CASTPRASGYQETQYF.

The V call is TRBV7-8, the J call TRBJ2-5, with 7 positions matching TRBD2. This CDR3 is built from 16 residues. Germline-derived CDR1 and CDR2 are SGHVS and FQNEAQ. Losses at the gene ends were 5 bases for V and 7 bases for J; bases not matched to a gene: 16. CDR3 sequence: CASSLVRGGTIGTQYF. CDR3 nucleotides: TGTGCCAGCAGCCTAGTAAGGGGAGGGACGATTGGGACCCAGTACTTC.

The CDR3 nucleotides read TGTGCCAGCAGTTTATGGGCGGGAGTAACAGATACGCAGTATTTT. Its translation: CASSLWAGVTDTQYF. The chain couples TRBV28 to TRBJ2-3; 7 nucleotides align to TRBD2. Per the germline V gene, CDR1 is MDHEN and CDR2 is SYDVKM. The CDR3 is 15 amino acids. The junction had 3 bases not matched to a gene; V was cut back by 0 bases and J by 3 bases.

The CDR3 DNA is TGTGCCAGCCGGTTTCAGGACAGGAACTATGGCTACACCTTC. Translated: CASRFQDRNYGYTF. The chain is built from TRBV6-5 and TRBJ1-2; 7 positions match TRBD1. Germline values: CDR1 MNHEY, CDR2 SVGAGI. The CDR3 is made up of 14 amino acids. J gave up 2 bases and V 8 bases, and 8 bases lay outside the gene matches.

The chain employs TRBV6-1 and TRBJ2-7; TRBD2 aligns across 12 bases. The V gene's germline CDR1 is MNHNS and CDR2 SASEGT. With 4 bases clipped from V and 2 bases from J, the junction kept 18 bases outside the gene matches. This CDR3 comprises 20 residues. The CDR3 loop reads CASSAKGTTSGSLVPYEQYF. In nucleotides, the CDR3 is TGTGCCAGCAGTGCGAAGGGCACGACTAGCGGGAGTCTCGTCCCCTACGAGCAGTACTTC.

This clone was seen only a few times. The V gene is TRBV6-1, the J gene TRBJ2-7, with D possibly being TRBD2 (5 bases). The V end was cut by 2 bases, the J end by 7 bases, with 21 bases between. Germline V gene lookup returns CDR1 MNHNS and CDR2 SASEGT. The CDR3 length is 16 residues. The CDR3 DNA is TGTGCCAGCAGTGAACTCACTGCGGAAGGAGGTGGGGAGCAGTACTTC. The encoded protein is CASSELTAEGGGEQYF.

V gene TRBV5-1 combines with J gene TRBJ2-7; 7 bases align to TRBD2. The CDR3 is 14 residues long. CDR1 is SGHRS, CDR2 YFSETQ, per germline. J lost 6 bases, V lost 0 bases, and 6 bases had no gene match. The CDR3 coding sequence is TGCGCCAGCAGCTTGGGTAGCGGGTCATCCGAGCAGTACTTC. This gives the protein CASSLGSGSSEQYF.

The J gene is TRBJ2-7, the V gene TRBV6-5, with 9 bases lining up with TRBD1. Looked up from germline, CDR1 is MNHEY and CDR2 is SVGAGI. The CDR3 totals 13 residues. V was pared by 10 bases and J by 5 bases, with 9 bases of the junction left unmatched. CDR3 amino acids: CAITGTGLHEQYF. The CDR3 DNA is TGTGCCATCACCGGGACAGGGTTACACGAGCAGTACTTC.

The V call is TRBV5-8, the J call TRBJ2-1; 10 bases match TRBD2. This CDR3 has 15 amino acids. CDR1 and CDR2 from the germline V gene are SGHTS and YDEGEE. V was clipped by 0 bases and J by 8 bases; unmatched bases: 5. The CDR3: CASSLASGSEDEQFF. The DNA for the CDR3 is TGTGCCAGCAGCTTGGCTAGCGGGAGTGAAGATGAGCAGTTCTTC. Supplemented by reference TRBV5-8 and TRBJ2-1, the full variable domain reads EAGVTQSPTHLIKTRGQQATLRCSPISGHTSVYWYQQALGLGLQFLLWYDEGEERNRGNFPPRFSGRQFPNYSSELNVNALELEDSALYLCASSLASGSEDEQFFGPGTRLTVL.

The genes are TRBV7-8 and TRBJ2-7; tentatively, D is TRBD1 or TRBD2 (6 bases each). The V gene lost 4 bases and the J gene lost 0 bases, with 16 bases spanning the gap. Germline CDR1 and CDR2: SGHVS and FQNEAQ. The CDR3 length is 16 residues. CDR3: CASSSEGGLSSYEQYF. In DNA form, the CDR3 reads TGTGCCAGCAGCTCCGAGGGGGGCCTTAGCTCCTACGAGCAGTACTTC.

The chain joins TRBV7-9 to TRBJ2-7; tentatively, D is TRBD2 (5 bases). Trimming shortened V by 0 bases and J by 3 bases, and 9 bases separated the two germline ends. The CDR3 is 14 amino acids. Germline lookup yields CDR1 SEHNR and CDR2 FQNEAQ (reference sequence). The CDR3 spells CASSLARTSYEQYF. The DNA of the CDR3 is TGTGCCAGCAGCTTAGCAAGAACTAGCTACGAGCAGTACTTC.

The V gene is TRBV15, the J gene TRBJ1-1, with D possibly TRBD1 on 5 matching bases. With 8 bases removed from V and 5 bases from J, the gap between germline ends came to 15 bases. The CDR3 is 13 residues long. Per the germline V gene, CDR1 is LNHNV and CDR2 is YYDKDF (reference sequence). CDR3 sequence: CATQGSGGTEAFF. CDR3 DNA: TGTGCCACCCAGGGCTCCGGAGGAACTGAAGCTTTCTTT.

The rearrangement joins TRBV6-1 to TRBJ2-1, with 12 positions matching TRBD2. The junction had 3 bases not matched to a gene; V was cut back by 2 bases and J by 7 bases. The germline V gene encodes CDR1 MNHNS and CDR2 SASEGT. The CDR3 is made up of 15 amino acids. The CDR3 nucleotides read TGTGCCAGCAGTGAATTTGGGACTAGCGGGAATGAGCAGTTCTTC. The encoded protein is CASSEFGTSGNEQFF.